The entry below describes one TCR beta chain. This entry is derived from a study of blood T cell repertoires in COVID-19. Study context: The origin of the acute and convalescent COVID-19 samples was the United States, Italy and Spain. The cDNA or gDNA used as material had been derived from T cells, B-cell-depleted T cells, or PBMCs.

The CDR3 contains 12 residues. V was cut by 4 bases and J by 5 bases, with 9 bases left in between. The V gene's germline CDR1 is SGHNT and CDR2 YENEEA. The assay was immunoSEQ multiplex PCR, and TCRdb's table has in-frame clones only and misses some. There are around 150,000 clones in the sample; approximately 86% occur only once, and 3.9% lies in the top ten. This receptor was obtained from a woman aged 60-75 years who had recovered from COVID-19. The rearrangement joins TRBV11-3 to TRBJ2-7; TRBD2 might be the D (5 bases). The specimen sequenced was peripheral blood. CDR3 in amino acids: CASSSVGDEQYF. The CDR3, as DNA: TGTGCCAGCAGCTCAGTCGGGGACGAGCAGTACTTC.